This T cell receptor (beta chain) stems from a study of cytomegalovirus exposure and HLA in healthy donors. Study outcomes and limitations: Per published accounts, TCR beta sequences correctly predicted the HLA-A and HLA-B alleles of most subjects. Most CMV-associated TCR beta chains were later found to appear HLA-restricted.

Researchers ran the PCR with 60 Vbeta and 13 Jbeta primers. Using immunoSEQ multiplex PCR, the repertoire was profiled, and TCRdb retains in-frame clones only, with some absent. The sample records some 190,000 clones, about 69% being singletons. CDR3 length: 14 residues. V shed 0 bases and J 9 bases; nucleotides not matched to a gene: 7. Germline V gene lookup returns CDR1 GTSNPN and CDR2 SVGIG (reference sequence). Notes on this clone: Antigen specificity is unknown.

The receptor was isolated from a man younger than 40 in good health and CMV-seropositive. Input material: PBMCs. The chain links TRBV30 to TRBJ2-1, with 8 bases aligning to TRBD2. CDR3: CAWSVPGGAVEQFF. As DNA, the CDR3 is TGTGCCTGGAGTGTACCCGGGGGGGCCGTTGAGCAGTTCTTC.